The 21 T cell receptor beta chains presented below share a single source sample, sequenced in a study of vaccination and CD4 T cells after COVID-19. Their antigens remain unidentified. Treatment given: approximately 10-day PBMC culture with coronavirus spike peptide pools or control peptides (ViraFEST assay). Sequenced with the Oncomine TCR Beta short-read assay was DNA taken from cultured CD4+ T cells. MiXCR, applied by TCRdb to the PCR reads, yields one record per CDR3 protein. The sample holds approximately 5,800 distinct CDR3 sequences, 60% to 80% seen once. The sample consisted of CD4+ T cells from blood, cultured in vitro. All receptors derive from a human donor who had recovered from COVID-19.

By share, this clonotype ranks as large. The CDR3 bases are TGTGCCAGTAACAGGGATCGGACAGATACGCAGTATTTT. Encoded protein: CASNRDRTDTQYF. The rearrangement links TRBV19 to TRBJ2-3; perhaps TRBD1 as D (6 bases). Germline V CDR1 and CDR2: LNHDA, SQIVND (reference sequence). There are 13 residues in the CDR3. V was shortened by 7 bases and J by 3 bases, with 11 bases between the two germline ends.

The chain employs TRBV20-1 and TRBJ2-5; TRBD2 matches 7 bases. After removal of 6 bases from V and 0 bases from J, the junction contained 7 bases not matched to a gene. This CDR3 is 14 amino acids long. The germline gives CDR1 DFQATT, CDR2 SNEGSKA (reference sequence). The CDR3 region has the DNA TGCAGTGCCACCCCCGGGACTAACCAAGAGACCCAGTACTTC. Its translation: CSATPGTNQETQYF.

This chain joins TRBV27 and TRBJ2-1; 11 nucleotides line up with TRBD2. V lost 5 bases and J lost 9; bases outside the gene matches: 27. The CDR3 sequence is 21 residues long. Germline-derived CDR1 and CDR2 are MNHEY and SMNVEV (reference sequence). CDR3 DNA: TGTGCCAGCAGTCCCCGGGCCTCACTAACGCCTCTCATGACTAGCGGGATTGAGCAGTTCTTC. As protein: CASSPRASLTPLMTSGIEQFF.

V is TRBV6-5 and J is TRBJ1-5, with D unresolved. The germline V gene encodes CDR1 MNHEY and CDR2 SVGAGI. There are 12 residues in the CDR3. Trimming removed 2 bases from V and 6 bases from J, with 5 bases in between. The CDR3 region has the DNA TGTGCCAGCAGTTACGTGGGTCAGCCCCAGCATTTT. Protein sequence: CASSYVGQPQHF.

CDR3: CASKITLGAYGYTF. The CDR3 DNA reads TGTGCCAGCAAGATTACTTTAGGGGCATATGGCTACACCTTC. The chain links TRBV6-1 to TRBJ1-2, with D tentatively TRBD1 (5 bases). Germline CDR1 reads MNHNS; CDR2 reads SASEGT. The V end was cut by 7 bases, the J end by 5 bases, with 17 bases between. The CDR3 is 14 amino acids.

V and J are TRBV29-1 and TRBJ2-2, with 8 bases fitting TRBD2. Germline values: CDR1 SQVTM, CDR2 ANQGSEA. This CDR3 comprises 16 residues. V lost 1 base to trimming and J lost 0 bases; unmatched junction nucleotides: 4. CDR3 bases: TGCAGCGTTGAAGTCGGAGCGGGAGCGAACACCGGGGAGCTGTTTTTT. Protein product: CSVEVGAGANTGELFF.

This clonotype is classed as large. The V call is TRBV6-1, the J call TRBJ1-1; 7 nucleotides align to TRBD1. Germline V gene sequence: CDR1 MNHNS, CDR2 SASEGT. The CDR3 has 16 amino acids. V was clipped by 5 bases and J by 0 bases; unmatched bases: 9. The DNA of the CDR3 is TGTGCCAGCAGTCTGGGACAGAATATTATGAACACTGAAGCTTTCTTT. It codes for CASSLGQNIMNTEAFF.

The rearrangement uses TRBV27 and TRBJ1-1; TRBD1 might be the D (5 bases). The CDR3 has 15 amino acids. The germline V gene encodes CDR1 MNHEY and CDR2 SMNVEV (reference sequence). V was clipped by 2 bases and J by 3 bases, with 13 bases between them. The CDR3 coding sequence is TGTGCCAGCAGTTTAGGGGCACATAGTTACACTGAAGCTTTCTTT. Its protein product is CASSLGAHSYTEAFF.

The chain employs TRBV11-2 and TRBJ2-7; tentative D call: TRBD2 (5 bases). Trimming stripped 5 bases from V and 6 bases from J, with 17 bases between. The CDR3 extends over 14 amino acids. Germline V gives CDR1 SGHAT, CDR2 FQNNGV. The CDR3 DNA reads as TGTGCCAGCAGCCCTTATTCCCGAGGGAGCGAGCAGTACTTC. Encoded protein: CASSPYSRGSEQYF.

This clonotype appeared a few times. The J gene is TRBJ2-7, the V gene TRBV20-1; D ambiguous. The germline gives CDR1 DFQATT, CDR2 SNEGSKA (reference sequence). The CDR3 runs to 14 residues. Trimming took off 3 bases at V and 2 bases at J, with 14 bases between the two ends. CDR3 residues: CSARGPLNPYEQYF. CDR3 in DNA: TGCAGTGCTAGGGGTCCTCTAAACCCCTACGAGCAGTACTTC.

The CDR3 DNA is TGTGCCATCACCGCGACTAGCGGGAGCTACGAGCAGTACTTC. This sequence encodes CAITATSGSYEQYF. V gene TRBV10-3 combines with J gene TRBJ2-7, with 12 positions matching TRBD2. Germline V gene sequence: CDR1 ENHRY, CDR2 SYGVKD. CDR3 size: 14 residues. J was trimmed by 3 bases and V by 7 bases; bases with no gene match: 4.

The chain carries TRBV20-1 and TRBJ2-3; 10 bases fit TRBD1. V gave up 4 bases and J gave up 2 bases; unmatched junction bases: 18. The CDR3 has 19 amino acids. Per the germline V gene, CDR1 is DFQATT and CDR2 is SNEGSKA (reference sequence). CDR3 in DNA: TGCAGTGCTACCAGCCCACAAGAAAGACAGGGGGCTTTCACAGATACGCAGTATTTT. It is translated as CSATSPQERQGAFTDTQYF.

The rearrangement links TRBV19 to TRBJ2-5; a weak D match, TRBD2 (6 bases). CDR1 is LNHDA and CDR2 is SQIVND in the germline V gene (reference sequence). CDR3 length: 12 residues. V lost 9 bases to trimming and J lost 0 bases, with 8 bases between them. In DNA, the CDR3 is TGTGCCAGCAGGGACTACCAAGAGACCCAGTACTTC. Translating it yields CASRDYQETQYF. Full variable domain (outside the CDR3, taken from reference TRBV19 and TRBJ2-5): DGGITQSPKYLFRKEGQNVTLSCEQNLNHDAMYWYRQDPGQGLRLIYYSQIVNDFQKGDIAEGYSVSREKKESFPLTVTSAQKNPTAFYLCASRDYQETQYFGPGTRLLVL.

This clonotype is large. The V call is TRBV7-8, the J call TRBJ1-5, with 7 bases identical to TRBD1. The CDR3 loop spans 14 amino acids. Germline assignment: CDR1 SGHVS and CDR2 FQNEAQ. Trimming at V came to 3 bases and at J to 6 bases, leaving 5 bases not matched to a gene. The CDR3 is CASSFDRVGQPQHF. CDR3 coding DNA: TGTGCCAGCAGCTTCGACAGGGTTGGTCAGCCCCAGCATTTT.

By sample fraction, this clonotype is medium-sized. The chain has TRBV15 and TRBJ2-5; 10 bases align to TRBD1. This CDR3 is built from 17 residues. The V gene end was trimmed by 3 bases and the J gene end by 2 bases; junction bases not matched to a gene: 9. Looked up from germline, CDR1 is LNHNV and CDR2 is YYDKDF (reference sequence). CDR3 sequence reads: CATSRRGAGQGQETQYF. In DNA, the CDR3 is TGTGCCACCAGCAGGAGGGGGGCGGGACAGGGGCAAGAGACCCAGTACTTC.

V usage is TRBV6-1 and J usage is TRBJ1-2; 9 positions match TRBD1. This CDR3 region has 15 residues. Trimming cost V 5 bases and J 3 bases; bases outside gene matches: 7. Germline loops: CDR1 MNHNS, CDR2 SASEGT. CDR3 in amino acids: CASSTTGGLDYGYTF. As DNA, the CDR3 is TGTGCCAGCAGTACGACAGGGGGTCTTGACTATGGCTACACCTTC.

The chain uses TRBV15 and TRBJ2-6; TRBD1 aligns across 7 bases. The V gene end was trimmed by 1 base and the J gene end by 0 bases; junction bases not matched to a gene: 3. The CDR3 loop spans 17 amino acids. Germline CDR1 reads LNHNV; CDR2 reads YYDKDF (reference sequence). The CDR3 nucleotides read TGTGCCACCAGCAGAGTGGGACAGCTCTCTGGGGCCAACGTCCTGACTTTC. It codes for CATSRVGQLSGANVLTF.

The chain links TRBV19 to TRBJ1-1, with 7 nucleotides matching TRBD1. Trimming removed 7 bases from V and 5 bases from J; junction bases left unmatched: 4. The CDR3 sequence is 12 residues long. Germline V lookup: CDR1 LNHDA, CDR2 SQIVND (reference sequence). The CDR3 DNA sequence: TGTGCCAGTATTGCAGGGGGTACTGAAGCTTTCTTT. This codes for CASIAGGTEAFF.

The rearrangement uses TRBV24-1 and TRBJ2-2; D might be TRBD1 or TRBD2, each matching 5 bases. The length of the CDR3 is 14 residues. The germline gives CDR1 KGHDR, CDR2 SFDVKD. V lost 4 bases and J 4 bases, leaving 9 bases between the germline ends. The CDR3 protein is CATSEPGATGELFF. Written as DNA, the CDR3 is TGTGCCACCAGTGAACCCGGGGCCACCGGGGAGCTGTTTTTT.

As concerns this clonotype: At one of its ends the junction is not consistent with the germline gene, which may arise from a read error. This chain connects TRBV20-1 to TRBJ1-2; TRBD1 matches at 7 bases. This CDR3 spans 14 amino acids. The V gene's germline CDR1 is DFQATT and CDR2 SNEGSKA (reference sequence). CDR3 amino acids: CSAREGAQNYGYTF. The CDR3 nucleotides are TGCAGTGCGAGAGAGGGGGCGCAGAACTATGGCTACACCTTC.

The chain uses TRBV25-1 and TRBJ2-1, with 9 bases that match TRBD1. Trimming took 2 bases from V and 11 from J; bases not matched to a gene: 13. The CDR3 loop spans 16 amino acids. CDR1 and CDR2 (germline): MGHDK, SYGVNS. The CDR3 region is CASSETGGEVRSQQFF. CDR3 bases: TGTGCCAGCAGTGAAACAGGGGGCGAAGTAAGGTCCCAGCAGTTCTTC.